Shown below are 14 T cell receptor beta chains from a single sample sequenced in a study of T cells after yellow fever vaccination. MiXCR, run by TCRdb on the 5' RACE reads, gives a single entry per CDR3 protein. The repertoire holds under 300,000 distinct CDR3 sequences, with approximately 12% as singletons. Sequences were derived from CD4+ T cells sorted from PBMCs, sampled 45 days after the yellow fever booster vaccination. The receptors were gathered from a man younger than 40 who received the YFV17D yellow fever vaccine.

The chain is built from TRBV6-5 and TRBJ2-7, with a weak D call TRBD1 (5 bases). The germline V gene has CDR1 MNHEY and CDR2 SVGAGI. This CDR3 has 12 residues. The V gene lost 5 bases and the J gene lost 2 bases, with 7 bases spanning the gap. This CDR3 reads CASSGATYEQYF. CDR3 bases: TGTGCCAGCAGTGGGGCAACCTACGAGCAGTACTTC.

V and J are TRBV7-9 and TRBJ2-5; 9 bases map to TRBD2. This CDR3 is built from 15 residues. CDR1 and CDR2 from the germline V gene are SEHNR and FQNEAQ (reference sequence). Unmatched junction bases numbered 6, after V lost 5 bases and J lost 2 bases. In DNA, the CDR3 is TGTGCCAGCAGCCCAACTACTAGCGGGCAAGAGACCCAGTACTTC. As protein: CASSPTTSGQETQYF.

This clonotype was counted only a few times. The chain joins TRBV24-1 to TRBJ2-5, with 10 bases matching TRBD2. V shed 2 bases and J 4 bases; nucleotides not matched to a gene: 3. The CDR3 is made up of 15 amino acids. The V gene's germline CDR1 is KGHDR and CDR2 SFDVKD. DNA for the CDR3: TGTGCCACCAGTGATTACGCTAGCGGGAGAGAGACCCAGTACTTC. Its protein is CATSDYASGRETQYF.

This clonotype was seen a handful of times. In DNA form, the CDR3 reads TGTGCCAGCAGGCGATTTGGGACAAGCCTGCAAGAGACCCAGTACTTC. Amino acids: CASRRFGTSLQETQYF. The chain recombines TRBV27 with TRBJ2-5; perhaps TRBD1 as D (6 bases). The CDR3 covers 16 residues. Trimming shortened V by 6 bases and J by 2 bases, and 19 bases separated the two germline ends. Per germline, CDR1 MNHEY and CDR2 SMNVEV (reference sequence).

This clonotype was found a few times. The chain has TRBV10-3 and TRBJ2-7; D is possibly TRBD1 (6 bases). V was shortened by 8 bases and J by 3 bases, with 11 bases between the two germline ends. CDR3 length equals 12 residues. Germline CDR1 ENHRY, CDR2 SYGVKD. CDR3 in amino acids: CAIGGSYYEQYF. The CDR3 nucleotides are TGTGCCATCGGGGGCTCTTACTACGAGCAGTACTTC.

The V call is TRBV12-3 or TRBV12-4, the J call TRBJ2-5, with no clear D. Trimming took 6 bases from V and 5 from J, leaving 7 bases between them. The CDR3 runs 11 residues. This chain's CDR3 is CASSALETQYF. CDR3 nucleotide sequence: TGTGCCAGCAGCGCCCTCGAGACCCAGTACTTC.

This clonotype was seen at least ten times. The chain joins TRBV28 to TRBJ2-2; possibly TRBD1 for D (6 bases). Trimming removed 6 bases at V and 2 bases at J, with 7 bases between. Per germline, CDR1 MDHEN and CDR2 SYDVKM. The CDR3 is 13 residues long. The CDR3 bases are TGTGCCAGCAGGGACAGCAACACCGGGGAGCTGTTTTTT. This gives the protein CASRDSNTGELFF.

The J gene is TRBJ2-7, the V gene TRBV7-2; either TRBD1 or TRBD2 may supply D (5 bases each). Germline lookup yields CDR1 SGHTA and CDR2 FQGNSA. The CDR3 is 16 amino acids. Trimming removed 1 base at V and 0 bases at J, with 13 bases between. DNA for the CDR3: TGTGCCAGCAGCTTAGGAGGGACGATGAGCTCCTACGAGCAGTACTTC. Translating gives CASSLGGTMSSYEQYF.

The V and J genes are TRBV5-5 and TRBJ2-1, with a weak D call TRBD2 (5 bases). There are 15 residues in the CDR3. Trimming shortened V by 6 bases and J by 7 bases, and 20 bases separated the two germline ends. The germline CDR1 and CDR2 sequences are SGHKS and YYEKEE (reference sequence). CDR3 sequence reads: CASIRAEVWANEQFF. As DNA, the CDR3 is TGTGCCAGCATCCGAGCGGAGGTATGGGCTAATGAGCAGTTCTTC.

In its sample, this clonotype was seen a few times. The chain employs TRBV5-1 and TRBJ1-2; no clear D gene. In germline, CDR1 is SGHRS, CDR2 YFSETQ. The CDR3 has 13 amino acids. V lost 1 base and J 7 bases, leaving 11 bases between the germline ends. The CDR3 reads CASSLTFLSGYTF. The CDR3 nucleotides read TGCGCCAGCAGCTTGACCTTTCTGAGTGGCTACACCTTC.

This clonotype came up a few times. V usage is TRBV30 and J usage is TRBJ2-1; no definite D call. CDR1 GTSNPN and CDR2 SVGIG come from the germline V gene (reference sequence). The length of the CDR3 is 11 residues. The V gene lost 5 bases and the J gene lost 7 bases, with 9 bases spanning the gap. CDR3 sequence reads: CAWARNNEQFF. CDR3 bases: TGTGCCTGGGCTAGAAATAATGAGCAGTTCTTC.

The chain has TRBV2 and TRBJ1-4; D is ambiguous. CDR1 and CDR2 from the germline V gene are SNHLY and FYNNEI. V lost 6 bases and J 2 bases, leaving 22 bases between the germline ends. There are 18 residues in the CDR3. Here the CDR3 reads CASRIGAISGSTNEKLFF. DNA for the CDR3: TGTGCCAGCAGGATCGGCGCGATATCTGGCTCCACTAATGAAAAACTGTTTTTT.

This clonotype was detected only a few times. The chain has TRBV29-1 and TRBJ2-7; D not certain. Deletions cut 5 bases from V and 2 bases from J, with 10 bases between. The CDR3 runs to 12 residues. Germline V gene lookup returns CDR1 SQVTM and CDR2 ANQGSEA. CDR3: CSVKDGTYEQYF. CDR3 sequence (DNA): TGCAGCGTTAAGGATGGGACCTACGAGCAGTACTTC.

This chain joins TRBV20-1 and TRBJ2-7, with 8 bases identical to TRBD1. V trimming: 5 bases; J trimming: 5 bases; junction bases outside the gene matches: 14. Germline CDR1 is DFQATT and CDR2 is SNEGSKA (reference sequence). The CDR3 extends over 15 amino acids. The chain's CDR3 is CSASTRTGIVDEQYF. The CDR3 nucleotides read TGCAGTGCTTCGACCAGGACAGGGATTGTCGACGAGCAGTACTTC.